The text below deals with one T cell receptor beta chain. Trimming stripped 0 bases from V and 5 bases from J, with 6 bases between. Looked up from germline, CDR1 is SQVTM and CDR2 is ANQGSEA. The CDR3 spans 12 residues. Sequencing was performed with immunoSEQ multiplex PCR; in TCRdb, only in-frame clones are kept and a portion is missing. The sample lists approximately 58,000 clones, roughly 96% occurring once. This entry comes from a study of T cells after somatic rescue of genetic block. The sample taken for sequencing was peripheral blood mononuclear cells (PBMCs). The source is a child younger than two. The chain has TRBV29-1 and TRBJ2-3; tentative D call: TRBD1 (5 bases). CDR3 sequence (DNA): TGCAGCGTTGAAGATAGGGGAGATACGCAGTATTTT. Residues: CSVEDRGDTQYF.